These 23 T cell receptor beta chains came from one sample sequenced in a study of cytomegalovirus exposure and HLA in healthy donors. Some clones are missing from TCRdb's copy, which holds only in-frame ones; the method was immunoSEQ multiplex PCR. The table includes around 240,000 clones, 90% detected once. The source material was PBMCs. These receptors were collected from a woman under 30 in good health and CMV-seronegative.

The rearrangement uses TRBV19 and TRBJ2-3; 8 bases are a match to TRBD2. Germline assignment: CDR1 LNHDA and CDR2 SQIVND (reference sequence). The CDR3 sequence is 14 residues long. The V segment lost 1 base and the J segment 12 bases; nucleotides outside the gene matches: 9. The CDR3 nucleotides read TGTGCCAGTAGTATAGTGCCGGGACTAGTTTCACAGTATTTT. Residues: CASSIVPGLVSQYF.

The V and J genes are TRBV10-2 and TRBJ1-2, with 10 positions matching TRBD1. Germline V gene lookup returns CDR1 WSHSY and CDR2 SAAADI. The J segment lost 7 bases and the V segment lost 3 bases, leaving 5 bases of the junction unmatched. The CDR3 has 14 residues. CDR3 in amino acids: CASSDSGQGSGYTF. CDR3 bases: TGCGCCAGCAGTGACTCGGGACAGGGGAGTGGCTACACCTTC.

V is TRBV29-1 and J is TRBJ2-1; 9 nucleotides align to TRBD2. CDR1 and CDR2 (germline): SQVTM, ANQGSEA. There are 19 residues in the CDR3. After removal of 4 bases from V and 2 bases from J, the junction contained 18 bases not matched to a gene. DNA for the CDR3: TGCAGCGTTGCCCGGAATCAAAAAGGAACTAGCGGGCCCTACAATGAGCAGTTCTTC. It specifies CSVARNQKGTSGPYNEQFF.

The CDR3 coding sequence is TGTGCCAGTAGTACAGGGCGAGGTCAGCCCCAGCATTTT. This translates into CASSTGRGQPQHF. The J gene is TRBJ1-5, the V gene TRBV19; a possible D gene is TRBD1 (5 bases). CDR1 and CDR2 from the germline V gene are LNHDA and SQIVND (reference sequence). The CDR3 is 13 amino acids. V dropped 4 bases and J dropped 6 bases, with 10 bases sitting between them.

V is TRBV5-1 and J is TRBJ2-1, with a possible D match to TRBD2 (6 bases). Trimming shortened V by 5 bases and J by 8 bases, and 11 bases separated the two germline ends. Per the germline V gene, CDR1 is SGHRS and CDR2 is YFSETQ. The CDR3 extends over 12 amino acids. The CDR3 spells CASSSRGDEQFF. The CDR3 DNA follows: TGCGCCAGCAGTTCGCGGGGAGATGAGCAGTTCTTC.

The rearrangement uses TRBV13 and TRBJ2-1; unclear D gene. Trimming pared 0 bases from V and 8 bases from J, leaving 11 bases between. The CDR3 sequence is 14 residues long. Germline V CDR1 and CDR2: PRHDT, FYEKMQ (reference sequence). The CDR3 here is CASSLGTRQDEQFF. The CDR3 DNA reads as TGTGCCAGCAGCTTAGGGACCCGCCAGGATGAGCAGTTCTTC.

As regards this clone: The same CDR3 also results from other DNA sequences found in this sample. CDR3 protein: CASRGGGSNQPQHF. The DNA for the CDR3 is TGTGCCAGCAGGGGAGGGGGGAGCAATCAGCCCCAGCATTTT. The chain links TRBV6-1 to TRBJ1-5; D might be TRBD1 (6 bases). Trimming removed 6 bases from V and 1 base from J, with 10 bases in between. CDR3 length: 14 amino acids. Germline assignment: CDR1 MNHNS and CDR2 SASEGT.

The chain carries TRBV6-1 and TRBJ1-5, with 9 bases matching TRBD1. Trimming removed 4 bases from V and 7 bases from J; junction bases left unmatched: 14. In germline, CDR1 is MNHNS, CDR2 SASEGT. The CDR3 extends over 17 amino acids. The DNA of the CDR3 is TGTGCCAGCAGTGGCCGGGACAGGGTGGGTACGACGCAGCCCCAGCATTTT. This translates into CASSGRDRVGTTQPQHF.

The V call is TRBV6-1, the J call TRBJ2-7; D call uncertain. CDR1 is MNHNS, CDR2 SASEGT, per germline. This CDR3 has 15 residues. The V and J ends lost 2 bases and 6 bases respectively, with 17 bases between them. The CDR3 loop reads CASSELDPYAGEQYF. The DNA of the CDR3 is TGTGCCAGCAGTGAATTAGATCCTTACGCCGGCGAGCAGTACTTC.

Only a few counts were recorded for this clone. The genes are TRBV19 and TRBJ1-5; D is unclear. The germline V gene has CDR1 LNHDA and CDR2 SQIVND (reference sequence). The germline V and J ends were trimmed by 5 bases and 0 bases, with 11 bases remaining between them. The CDR3 contains 15 residues. The CDR3 nucleotides are TGTGCCAGTAGTTTGGTAGACTCTAGCAATCAGCCCCAGCATTTT. Its translation is CASSLVDSSNQPQHF.

This chain connects TRBV4-1 to TRBJ1-5; D remains ambiguous. This CDR3 is built from 15 residues. The ends were cut back, 1 base at V and 1 base at J, with 8 bases in the middle. CDR1 is MGHRA and CDR2 is YSYEKL in the germline V gene. CDR3 amino acids: CASSQAVQSNQPQHF. CDR3 DNA: TGCGCCAGCAGCCAAGCTGTCCAGAGCAATCAGCCCCAGCATTTT.

This chain joins TRBV7-2 and TRBJ1-1; the D gene is possibly TRBD1 (6 bases). Trimming left V 1 base short and J 4 bases short, with 13 bases between. This CDR3 contains 15 residues. Germline CDR1 and CDR2: SGHTA and FQGNSA. CDR3 sequence (DNA): TGTGCCAGCAGCTTAGTTCCGGGAGGGGGCACTGAAGCTTTCTTT. This encodes CASSLVPGGGTEAFF.

This rearrangement joins TRBV13 to TRBJ1-1; a weak D match, TRBD1 (5 bases). Germline CDR1 reads PRHDT; CDR2 reads FYEKMQ (reference sequence). Trimming left V 2 bases short and J 0 bases short, with 7 bases between. This CDR3 spans 14 amino acids. The CDR3 sequence: CASSLPGVNTEAFF. The CDR3 bases are TGTGCCAGCAGCTTACCGGGGGTGAACACTGAAGCTTTCTTT. The whole variable domain, filled in from reference TRBV13 and TRBJ1-1, reads AAGVIQSPRHLIKEKRETATLKCYPIPRHDTVYWYQQGPGQDPQFLISFYEKMQSDKGSIPDRFSAQQFSDYHSELNMSSLELGDSALYFCASSLPGVNTEAFFGQGTRLTVV.

The chain uses TRBV10-2 and TRBJ2-3, with 7 bases lining up with TRBD2. CDR3 length: 16 amino acids. Germline values: CDR1 WSHSY, CDR2 SAAADI. Trimming cost V 6 bases and J 4 bases; bases outside gene matches: 13. CDR3 region: CASSAGASGYADTQYF. CDR3 sequence (DNA): TGCGCCAGCAGCGCCGGGGCTAGCGGATACGCAGATACGCAGTATTTT.

This chain uses TRBV6-4 with TRBJ2-2; D gene unclear. The germline gives CDR1 MRHNA, CDR2 SNTAGT. Between the trimmed V and J ends, which lost 5 bases and 3 bases, there was a span of 10 bases. This CDR3 has 14 residues. The CDR3 region is CASSSHHYTGELFF. The CDR3 region has the DNA TGTGCCAGCAGTTCTCATCACTACACCGGGGAGCTGTTTTTT.

In this sample, this clone turned up a few times. The CDR3 region is CAISPQEDQPQHF. Here the CDR3 DNA reads TGTGCCATCAGTCCCCAGGAGGATCAGCCCCAGCATTTT. The chain uses TRBV10-3 and TRBJ1-5, with unresolved D. The CDR3 length is 13 residues. Trimming took off 5 bases at V and 5 bases at J, with 10 bases between the two ends. Germline-derived CDR1 and CDR2 are ENHRY and SYGVKD.

In its sample, this clone was seen a few times. This chain connects TRBV4-1 to TRBJ2-3; 8 bases agree with TRBD2. Germline V gives CDR1 MGHRA, CDR2 YSYEKL. The junction had 5 bases not matched to a gene; V was cut back by 3 bases and J by 0 bases. CDR3 size: 16 residues. CDR3 sequence reads: CASSHTGTRSTDTQYF. CDR3 nucleotides: TGCGCCAGCAGCCATACCGGGACTAGAAGCACAGATACGCAGTATTTT.

J is TRBJ2-2 and V is TRBV18; no firm D call. V shed 6 bases and J shed 6 bases, with 8 bases lying between them. Germline loops: CDR1 KGHSH, CDR2 LQKENI. The CDR3 is made up of 12 amino acids. Here the CDR3 reads CASSELAGELFF. DNA for the CDR3: TGTGCCAGCTCCGAGCTAGCCGGGGAGCTGTTTTTT.

The genes are TRBV10-2 and TRBJ1-3, with a possible D match to TRBD1 (5 bases). This CDR3 spans 15 amino acids. Trimming took off 1 base at V and 2 bases at J, with 9 bases between the two ends. Per the germline V gene, CDR1 is WSHSY and CDR2 is SAAADI. The CDR3 DNA reads TGCGCCAGCAGTGAGTTTAGGACAACTGGAAACACCATATATTTT. It encodes CASSEFRTTGNTIYF.

V is TRBV5-6 and J is TRBJ1-2; TRBD1 agrees at 9 bases. J was trimmed by 1 base and V by 0 bases; bases with no gene match: 4. The CDR3 covers 16 residues. The V gene's germline CDR1 is SGHDT and CDR2 YYEEEE. DNA of the CDR3: TGTGCCAGCAGCTTGGAAGGGACAGGGATTAACTATGGCTACACCTTC. It codes for CASSLEGTGINYGYTF.

This clone was counted a single time. The V gene is TRBV11-2, the J gene TRBJ2-5; TRBD2 agrees at 13 bases. Germline CDR1 is SGHAT and CDR2 is FQNNGV. This CDR3 spans 17 amino acids. Trimming took 4 bases from V and 5 from J; bases not matched to a gene: 10. CDR3 in DNA: TGTGCCAGCAGCTCCGGACTAGCGGGGGTTGCGGGGGAGACCCAGTACTTC. It encodes CASSSGLAGVAGETQYF.

The rearrangement links TRBV19 to TRBJ2-2; tentative D call: TRBD1 (6 bases). This CDR3 has 15 amino acids. Germline V gene data show CDR1 as LNHDA and CDR2 as SQIVND (reference sequence). V was clipped by 3 bases and J by 4 bases, with 12 bases between them. The chain's CDR3 is CASSIRQVLTGELFF. The CDR3, as DNA: TGTGCCAGTAGTATTCGACAGGTTCTCACCGGGGAGCTGTTTTTT.

J is TRBJ2-1 and V is TRBV7-9, with TRBD1 identical over 9 bases. The CDR3 consists of 16 residues. V shed 0 bases, J shed 3 bases, and the junction held 3 bases outside the gene matches. The V gene's germline CDR1 is SEHNR and CDR2 FQNEAQ (reference sequence). CDR3 in DNA: TGTGCCAGCAGCTTAGCCGGGACAGGGTTCTACAATGAGCAGTTCTTC. It encodes CASSLAGTGFYNEQFF.